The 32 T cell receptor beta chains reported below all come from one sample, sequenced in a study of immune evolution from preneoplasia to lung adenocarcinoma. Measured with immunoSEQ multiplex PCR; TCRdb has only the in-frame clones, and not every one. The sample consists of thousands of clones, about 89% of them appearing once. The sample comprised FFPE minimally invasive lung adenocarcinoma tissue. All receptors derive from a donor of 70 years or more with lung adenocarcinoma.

CDR3 sequence (DNA): TGTGCCAGCAGCTTAGGGGGTCTGAGAGAGCAGTACTTC. This translates into CASSLGGLREQYF. V is TRBV7-2 and J is TRBJ2-7, with D hard to call. In germline, CDR1 is SGHTA, CDR2 FQGNSA. V lost 1 base and J lost 7, with 11 bases in between. The CDR3 runs to 13 residues.

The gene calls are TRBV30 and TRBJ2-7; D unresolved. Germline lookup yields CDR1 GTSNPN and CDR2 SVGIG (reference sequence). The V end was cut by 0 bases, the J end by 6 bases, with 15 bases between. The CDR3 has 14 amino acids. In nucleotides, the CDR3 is TGTGCCTGGAGTGTACTCCCAGGAGAAGGCGAGCAGTACTTC. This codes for CAWSVLPGEGEQYF.

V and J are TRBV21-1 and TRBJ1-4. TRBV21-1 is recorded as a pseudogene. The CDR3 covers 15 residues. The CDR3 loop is CASSKEVAGGPKLFF. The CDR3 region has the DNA TGTGCCAGCAGCAAAGAGGTAGCGGGAGGGCCAAAACTGTTTTTT.

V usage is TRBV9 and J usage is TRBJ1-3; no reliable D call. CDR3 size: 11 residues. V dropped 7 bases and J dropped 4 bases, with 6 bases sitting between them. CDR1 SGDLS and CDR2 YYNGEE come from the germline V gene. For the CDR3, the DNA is TGTGCCAGCTCGGAGGGAAACACCATATATTTT. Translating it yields CASSEGNTIYF.

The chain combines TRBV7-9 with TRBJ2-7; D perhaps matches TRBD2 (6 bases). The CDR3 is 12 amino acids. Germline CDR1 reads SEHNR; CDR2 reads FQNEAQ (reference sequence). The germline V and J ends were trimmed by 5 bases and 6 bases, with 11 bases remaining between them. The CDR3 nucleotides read TGTGCCAGCAGCGACACTAGCACCGAGCAGTACTTC. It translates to CASSDTSTEQYF.

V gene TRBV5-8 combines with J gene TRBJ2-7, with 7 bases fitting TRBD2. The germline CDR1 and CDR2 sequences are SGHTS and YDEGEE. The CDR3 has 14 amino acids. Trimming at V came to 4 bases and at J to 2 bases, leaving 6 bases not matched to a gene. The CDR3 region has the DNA TGTGCCAGCAGCCCGGGGGGTAGCCCCTACGAGCAGTACTTC. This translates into CASSPGGSPYEQYF.

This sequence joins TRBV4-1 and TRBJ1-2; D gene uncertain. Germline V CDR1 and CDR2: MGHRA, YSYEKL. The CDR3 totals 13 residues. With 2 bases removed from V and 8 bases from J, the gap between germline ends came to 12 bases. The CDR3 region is CASSQRAADGYTF. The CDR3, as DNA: TGCGCCAGCAGCCAAAGAGCAGCGGACGGCTACACCTTC.

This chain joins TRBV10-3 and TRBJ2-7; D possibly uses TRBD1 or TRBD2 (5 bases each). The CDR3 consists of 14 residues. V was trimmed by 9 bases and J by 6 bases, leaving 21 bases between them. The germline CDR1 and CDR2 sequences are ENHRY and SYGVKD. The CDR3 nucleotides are TGTGCCATGGCCGGGACCGCAACCTCTAGCGAGCAGTACTTC. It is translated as CAMAGTATSSEQYF.

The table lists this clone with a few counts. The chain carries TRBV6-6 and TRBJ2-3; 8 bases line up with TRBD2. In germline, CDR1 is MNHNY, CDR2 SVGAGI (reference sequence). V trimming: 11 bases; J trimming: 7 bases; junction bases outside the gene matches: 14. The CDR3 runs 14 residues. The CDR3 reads CASNGRGGEHTQYF. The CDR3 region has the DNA TGTGCCTCAAACGGGAGGGGAGGAGAGCATACGCAGTATTTT.

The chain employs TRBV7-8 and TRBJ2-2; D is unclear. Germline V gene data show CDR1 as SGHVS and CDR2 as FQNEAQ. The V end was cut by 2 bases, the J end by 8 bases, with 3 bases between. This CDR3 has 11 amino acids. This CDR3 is CASSLIGELFF. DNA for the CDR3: TGTGCCAGCAGCTTAATAGGGGAGCTGTTTTTT. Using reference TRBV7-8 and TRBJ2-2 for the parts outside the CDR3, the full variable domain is GAGVSQSPRYKVAKRGQDVALRCDPISGHVSLFWYQQALGQGPEFLTYFQNEAQLDKSGLPSDRFFAERPEGSVSTLKIQRTQQEDSAVYLCASSLIGELFFGEGSRLTVL.

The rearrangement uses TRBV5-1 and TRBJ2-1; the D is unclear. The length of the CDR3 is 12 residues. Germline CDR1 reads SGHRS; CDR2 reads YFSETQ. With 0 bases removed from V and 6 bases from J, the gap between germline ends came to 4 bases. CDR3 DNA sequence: TGCGCCAGCAGCTTGGGCCTCAATGAGCAGTTCTTC. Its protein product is CASSLGLNEQFF. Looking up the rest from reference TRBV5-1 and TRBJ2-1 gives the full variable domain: KAGVTQTPRYLIKTRGQQVTLSCSPISGHRSVSWYQQTPGQGLQFLFEYFSETQRNKGNFPGRFSGRQFSNSRSEMNVSTLELGDSALYLCASSLGLNEQFFGPGTRLTVL.

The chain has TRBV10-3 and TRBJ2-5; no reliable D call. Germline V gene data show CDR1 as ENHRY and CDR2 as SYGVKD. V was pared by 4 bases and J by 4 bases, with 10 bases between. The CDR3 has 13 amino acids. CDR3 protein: CAISVRFGETQYF. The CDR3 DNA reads TGTGCCATCAGTGTGCGGTTTGGAGAGACCCAGTACTTC.

The CDR3 bases are TGTGCCAGCAGGGGGGGTGGTGAAAAACTGTTTTTT. This translates into CASRGGGEKLFF. The chain couples TRBV7-9 to TRBJ1-4, with a weak D call TRBD1 (5 bases). Per the germline V gene, CDR1 is SEHNR and CDR2 is FQNEAQ (reference sequence). The length of the CDR3 is 12 residues. V was pared by 6 bases and J by 7 bases, with 9 bases between.

The CDR3 sequence: CASSFNFDSEQYF. CDR3 DNA sequence: TGCGCCAGCAGCTTCAACTTTGACAGCGAGCAGTACTTC. The chain carries TRBV5-1 and TRBJ2-7, with D perhaps matching TRBD1 (5 bases). This CDR3 spans 13 amino acids. Germline CDR1 and CDR2: SGHRS and YFSETQ. V gave up 2 bases and J gave up 6 bases, with 12 bases separating them.

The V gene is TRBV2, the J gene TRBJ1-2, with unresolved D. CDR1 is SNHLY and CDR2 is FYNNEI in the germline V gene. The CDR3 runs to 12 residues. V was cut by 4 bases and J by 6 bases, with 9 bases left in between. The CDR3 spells CASSVVGDGYTF. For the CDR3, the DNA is TGTGCCAGCAGTGTCGTAGGCGATGGCTACACCTTC. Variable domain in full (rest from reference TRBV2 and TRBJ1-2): EPEVTQTPSHQVTQMGQEVILRCVPISNHLYFYWYRQILGQKVEFLVSFYNNEISEKSEIFDDQFSVERPDGSNFTLKIRSTKLEDSAMYFCASSVVGDGYTFGSGTRLTVV.

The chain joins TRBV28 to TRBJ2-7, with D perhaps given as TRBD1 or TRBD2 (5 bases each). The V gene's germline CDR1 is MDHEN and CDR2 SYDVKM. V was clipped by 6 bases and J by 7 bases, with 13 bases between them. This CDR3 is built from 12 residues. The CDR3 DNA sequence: TGTGCCAGCAGCCAGAGTTGGGGGGAGCAGTACTTC. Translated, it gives CASSQSWGEQYF.

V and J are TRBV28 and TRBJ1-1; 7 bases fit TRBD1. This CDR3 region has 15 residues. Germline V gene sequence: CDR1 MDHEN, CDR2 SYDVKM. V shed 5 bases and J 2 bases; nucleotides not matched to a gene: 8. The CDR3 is CASSHSGQRNTEAFF. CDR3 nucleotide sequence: TGTGCCAGCAGTCACTCGGGACAGCGTAACACTGAAGCTTTCTTT.

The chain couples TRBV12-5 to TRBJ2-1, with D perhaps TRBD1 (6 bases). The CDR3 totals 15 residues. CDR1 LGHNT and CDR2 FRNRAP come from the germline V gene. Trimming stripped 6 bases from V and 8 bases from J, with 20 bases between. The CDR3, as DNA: TGTGCTAGTGGGTACAGGGTTTCGGGCCCGGATGAGCAGTTCTTC. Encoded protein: CASGYRVSGPDEQFF.

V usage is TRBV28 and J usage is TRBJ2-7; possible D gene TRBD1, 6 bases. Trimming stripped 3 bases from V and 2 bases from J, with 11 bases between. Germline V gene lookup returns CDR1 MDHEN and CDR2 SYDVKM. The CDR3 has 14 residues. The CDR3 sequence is CASSFLRGTYEQYF. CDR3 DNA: TGTGCCAGCAGTTTCCTCAGGGGAACCTACGAGCAGTACTTC.

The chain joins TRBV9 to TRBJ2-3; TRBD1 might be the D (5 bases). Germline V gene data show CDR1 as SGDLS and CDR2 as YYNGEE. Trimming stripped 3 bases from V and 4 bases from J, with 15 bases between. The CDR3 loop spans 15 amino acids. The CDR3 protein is CASSARLGHSDTQYF. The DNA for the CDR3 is TGTGCCAGCAGCGCCCGGCTCGGACATTCAGATACGCAGTATTTT.

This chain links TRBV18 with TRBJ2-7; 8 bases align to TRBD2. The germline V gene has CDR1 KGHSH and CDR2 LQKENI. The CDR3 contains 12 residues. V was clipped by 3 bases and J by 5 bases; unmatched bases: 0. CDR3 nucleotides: TGTGCCAGCTCACCCGGGAGGGACGAGCAGTACTTC. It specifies CASSPGRDEQYF.

The CDR3 loop reads CASSPREPGLAEYYEQYF. The CDR3 bases are TGCGCCAGCAGCCCAAGAGAGCCGGGACTAGCGGAATACTACGAGCAGTACTTC. The V gene is TRBV5-1, the J gene TRBJ2-5, with 11 bases lining up with TRBD2. With the DNA end fitting TRBJ2-7 better, the J assignment may be wrong. The CDR3 length is 18 residues. Germline V gives CDR1 SGHRS, CDR2 YFSETQ.

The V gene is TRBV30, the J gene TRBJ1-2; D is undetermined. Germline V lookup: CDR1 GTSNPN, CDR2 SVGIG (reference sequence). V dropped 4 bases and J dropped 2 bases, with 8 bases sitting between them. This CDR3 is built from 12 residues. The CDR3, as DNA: TGTGCCTGGATGGGTAAGAACTATGGCTACACCTTC. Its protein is CAWMGKNYGYTF.

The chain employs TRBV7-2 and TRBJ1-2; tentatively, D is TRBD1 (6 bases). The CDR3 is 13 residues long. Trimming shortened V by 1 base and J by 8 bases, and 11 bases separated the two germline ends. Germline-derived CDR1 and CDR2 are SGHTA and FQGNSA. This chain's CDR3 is CASSLETGRGYTF. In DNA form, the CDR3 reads TGTGCCAGCAGCTTAGAGACAGGAAGGGGCTACACCTTC.

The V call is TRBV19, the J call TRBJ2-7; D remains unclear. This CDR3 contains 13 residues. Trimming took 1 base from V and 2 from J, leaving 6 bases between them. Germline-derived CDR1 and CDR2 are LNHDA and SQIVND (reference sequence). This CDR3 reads CASSIGDTYEQYF. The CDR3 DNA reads TGTGCCAGTAGTATAGGAGACACCTACGAGCAGTACTTC. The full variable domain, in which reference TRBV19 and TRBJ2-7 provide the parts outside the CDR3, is DGGITQSPKYLFRKEGQNVTLSCEQNLNHDAMYWYRQDPGQGLRLIYYSQIVNDFQKGDIAEGYSVSREKKESFPLTVTSAQKNPTAFYLCASSIGDTYEQYFGPGTRLTVT.

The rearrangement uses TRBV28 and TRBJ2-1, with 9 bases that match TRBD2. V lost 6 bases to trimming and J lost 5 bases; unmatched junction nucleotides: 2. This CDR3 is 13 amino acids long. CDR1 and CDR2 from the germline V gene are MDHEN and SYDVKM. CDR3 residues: CASRTSGDNEQFF. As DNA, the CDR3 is TGTGCCAGCAGGACTAGCGGAGACAATGAGCAGTTCTTC. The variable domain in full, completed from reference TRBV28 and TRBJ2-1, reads DVKVTQSSRYLVKRTGEKVFLECVQDMDHENMFWYRQDPGLGLRLIYFSYDVKMKEKGDIPEGYSVSREKKERFSLILESASTNQTSMYLCASRTSGDNEQFFGPGTRLTVL.

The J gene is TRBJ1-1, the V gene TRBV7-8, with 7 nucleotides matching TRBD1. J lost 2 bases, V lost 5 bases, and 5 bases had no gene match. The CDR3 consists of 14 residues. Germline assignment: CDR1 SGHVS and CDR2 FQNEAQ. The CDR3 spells CASSPYRGNTEAFF. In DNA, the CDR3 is TGTGCCAGCAGCCCGTACAGGGGAAACACTGAAGCTTTCTTT.

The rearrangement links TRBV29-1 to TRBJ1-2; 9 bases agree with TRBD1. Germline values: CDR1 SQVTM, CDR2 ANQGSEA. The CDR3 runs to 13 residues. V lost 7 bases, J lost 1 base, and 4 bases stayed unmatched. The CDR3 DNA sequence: TGCAGCGATACAGGGGGCAGTAACTATGGCTACACCTTC. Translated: CSDTGGSNYGYTF.

CDR3 DNA sequence: TGTGCCATCAGTCCCGACTTCCCGCCTCTCTATGGCTACACCTTC. Amino acid sequence: CAISPDFPPLYGYTF. The chain combines TRBV10-3 with TRBJ1-2; no definite D call. CDR1 ENHRY and CDR2 SYGVKD come from the germline V gene. The germline V and J ends were trimmed by 5 bases and 4 bases, with 17 bases remaining between them. The CDR3 is 15 amino acids.

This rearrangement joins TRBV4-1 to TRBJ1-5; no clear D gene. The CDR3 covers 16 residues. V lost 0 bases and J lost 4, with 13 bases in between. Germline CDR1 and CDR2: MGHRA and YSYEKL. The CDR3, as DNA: TGCGCCAGCAGCCAAGATTTCATGGTTTTGAATCAGCCCCAGCATTTT. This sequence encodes CASSQDFMVLNQPQHF.

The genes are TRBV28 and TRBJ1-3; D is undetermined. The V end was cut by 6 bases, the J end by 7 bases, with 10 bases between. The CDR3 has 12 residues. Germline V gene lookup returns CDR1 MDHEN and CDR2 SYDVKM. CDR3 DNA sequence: TGTGCCAGCAGGGGTTTAGGTAACACCATATATTTT. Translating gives CASRGLGNTIYF.

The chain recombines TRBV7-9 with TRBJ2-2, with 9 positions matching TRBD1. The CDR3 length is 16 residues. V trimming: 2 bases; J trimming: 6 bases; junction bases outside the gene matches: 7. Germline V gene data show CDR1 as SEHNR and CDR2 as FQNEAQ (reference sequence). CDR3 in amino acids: CASSLWGQGWAGELFF. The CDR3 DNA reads TGTGCCAGCAGCTTATGGGGACAGGGATGGGCCGGGGAGCTGTTTTTT.